This T cell receptor beta chain emerged from a study of response to subunit inactivated influenza vaccine. Study-level findings and limits: Each seasonal flu vaccination may recruit only limited new T cells, authors suggested.

Looked up from germline, CDR1 is SEHNR and CDR2 is FQNEAQ (reference sequence). V dropped 5 bases and J dropped 2 bases, with 21 bases sitting between them. CDR3 length equals 17 residues. Note on this clonotype: Antigen unknown.

TCRdb processed the RT-PCR reads anew with MiXCR; each CDR3 protein has one entry. Of 550,000 to 600,000 distinct CDR3 sequences listed, 10% to 15% are singletons. This clonotype was sampled from a man between 50 and 59 years old who received an inactivated influenza vaccine. This chain uses TRBV7-9 with TRBJ2-5; possibly TRBD1 for D (6 bases). The material sequenced was PBMCs from blood, taken on the day of vaccination. CDR3 nucleotide sequence: TGTGCCAGCAGCCCAAAACCCCTCGACAGGTTTCAAGAGACCCAGTACTTC. This sequence encodes CASSPKPLDRFQETQYF.